These 10 T cell receptor beta chains came from one sample sequenced in a study of human thymus T cells. Produced via immunoSEQ multiplex PCR; TCRdb's table is partial and in-frame only. This table has tens of thousands of clones, around 94% appearing once. The sample comprised blood. Every receptor here comes from a boy younger than two with a congenital heart defect but otherwise immunologically healthy.

The J gene is TRBJ2-7, the V gene TRBV2, with 13 bases matching TRBD2. V lost 5 bases and J lost 4; bases outside the gene matches: 11. The germline V gene encodes CDR1 SNHLY and CDR2 FYNNEI. The CDR3 sequence is 17 residues long. The CDR3 DNA follows: TGTGCCAGCAGTCCGACTAGCGGGGGGACCCGCCATTACGAGCAGTACTTC. Amino acids: CASSPTSGGTRHYEQYF.

The chain is built from TRBV29-1 and TRBJ2-5; D is unresolved. Between the trimmed V and J ends, which lost 6 bases and 3 bases, there was a span of 8 bases. Germline CDR1 reads SQVTM; CDR2 reads ANQGSEA. The CDR3 runs 11 residues. The chain's CDR3 is CSVLPEETQYF. Written as DNA, the CDR3 is TGCAGCGTCCTCCCGGAAGAGACCCAGTACTTC.

V gene TRBV10-2 combines with J gene TRBJ1-5; D may be TRBD1 (5 bases). This CDR3 comprises 12 residues. Trimming removed 7 bases from V and 7 bases from J, with 11 bases in between. Germline CDR1 WSHSY, CDR2 SAAADI. The CDR3 sequence: CASTEGRQPQHF. For the CDR3, the DNA is TGCGCCAGCACCGAGGGGAGACAGCCCCAGCATTTT.

This clone was detected only once. The CDR3 spells CASSLAGENIQYF. In nucleotides, the CDR3 is TGTGCCAGCAGCTTAGCAGGGGAAAACATTCAGTACTTC. The chain carries TRBV11-2 and TRBJ2-4; the D gene is possibly TRBD1 (6 bases). The germline V gene encodes CDR1 SGHAT and CDR2 FQNNGV. This CDR3 is 13 amino acids long. V dropped 1 base and J dropped 5 bases, with 6 bases sitting between them.

On this clone: Other DNA variants within this sample encode the same CDR3. The chain carries TRBV20-1 and TRBJ2-4; D unclear. CDR1 DFQATT and CDR2 SNEGSKA come from the germline V gene (reference sequence). V lost 6 bases and J lost 0, with 3 bases in between. The CDR3 loop spans 11 amino acids. CDR3 DNA sequence: TGCAGTGCCATAGCCAAAAACATTCAGTACTTC. This translates into CSAIAKNIQYF.

The chain carries TRBV7-2 and TRBJ1-3; no firm D call. Germline CDR1 and CDR2: SGHTA and FQGNSA. CDR3 size: 15 residues. Trimming stripped 0 bases from V and 4 bases from J, with 10 bases between. CDR3 in DNA: TGTGCCAGCAGCTTAGCGCGGGGAGGGGGAAACACCATATATTTT. Protein sequence: CASSLARGGGNTIYF.

This chain's CDR3 is CASSIRRFGSGELFF. CDR3 nucleotide sequence: TGTGCCAGTAGTATACGCAGGTTCGGGTCCGGGGAGCTGTTTTTT. The chain employs TRBV19 and TRBJ2-2; no clear D gene. This CDR3 spans 15 amino acids. CDR1 and CDR2 from the germline V gene are LNHDA and SQIVND (reference sequence). V gave up 2 bases and J gave up 6 bases, with 13 bases separating them.

This chain's CDR3 is CASSLFEGRVQYF. For the CDR3, the DNA is TGTGCCAGCAGCTTATTTGAAGGACGGGTGCAGTACTTC. The rearrangement links TRBV7-9 to TRBJ2-7; D is undetermined. This CDR3 has 13 residues. The ends were cut back, 2 bases at V and 9 bases at J, with 14 bases in the middle. CDR1 is SEHNR and CDR2 is FQNEAQ in the germline V gene (reference sequence).

The chain employs TRBV5-1 and TRBJ1-2; D gene uncertain. CDR3 length equals 12 residues. The germline gives CDR1 SGHRS, CDR2 YFSETQ. V shed 4 bases and J shed 6 bases, with 10 bases lying between them. DNA for the CDR3: TGCGCCAGCAGCCAAACATCGGATGGCTACACCTTC. Its protein product is CASSQTSDGYTF. Using reference TRBV5-1 and TRBJ1-2 for the parts outside the CDR3, the full variable domain is KAGVTQTPRYLIKTRGQQVTLSCSPISGHRSVSWYQQTPGQGLQFLFEYFSETQRNKGNFPGRFSGRQFSNSRSEMNVSTLELGDSALYLCASSQTSDGYTFGSGTRLTVV.

The chain recombines TRBV30 with TRBJ2-2; D call uncertain. This CDR3 is 15 amino acids long. The germline V and J ends were trimmed by 1 base and 3 bases, with 12 bases remaining between them. Germline V CDR1 and CDR2: GTSNPN, SVGIG (reference sequence). The CDR3: CAWSGTADYTGELFF. The CDR3, as DNA: TGTGCCTGGAGTGGGACCGCGGATTACACCGGGGAGCTGTTTTTT.